The next 10 T cell receptor beta chains were all read from a single sample in a study of blood T cell repertoires in COVID-19. TCRdb's copy holds only in-frame clones and misses some; the assay was immunoSEQ multiplex PCR. The sample carries about 150,000 clones, over 75% recorded once. The sequencing sample was made of PBMCs or T cells enriched from blood (not recorded which). Receptors were obtained from a woman aged 45-59 years who had recovered from COVID-19.

V gene TRBV6-6 combines with J gene TRBJ2-7; 8 bases match TRBD2. This CDR3 contains 15 residues. V gave up 7 bases and J gave up 6 bases; unmatched junction bases: 14. Germline lookup yields CDR1 MNHNY and CDR2 SVGAGI (reference sequence). In nucleotides, the CDR3 is TGTGCCAGCACCACCCTCGGGGGGGGGAAAGCCGAGCAGTACTTC. It is translated as CASTTLGGGKAEQYF.

V usage is TRBV19 and J usage is TRBJ1-3; TRBD1 agrees at 7 bases. This CDR3 is 15 amino acids long. The junction had 3 bases not matched to a gene; V was cut back by 2 bases and J by 2 bases. Germline CDR1 is LNHDA and CDR2 is SQIVND (reference sequence). The CDR3 sequence is CASSISGQTGNTIYF. The CDR3, as DNA: TGTGCCAGTAGTATATCGGGACAGACTGGAAACACCATATATTTT. The entire variable domain, with the rest obtained from reference TRBV19 and TRBJ1-3, is as follows: DGGITQSPKYLFRKEGQNVTLSCEQNLNHDAMYWYRQDPGQGLRLIYYSQIVNDFQKGDIAEGYSVSREKKESFPLTVTSAQKNPTAFYLCASSISGQTGNTIYFGEGSWLTVV.

The chain couples TRBV19 to TRBJ1-4; D not certain. Trimming pared 5 bases from V and 8 bases from J, leaving 9 bases between. Per the germline V gene, CDR1 is LNHDA and CDR2 is SQIVND (reference sequence). This CDR3 contains 12 residues. The CDR3 DNA reads as TGTGCCAGTAGTCTGGGCTGGGAAAAACTGTTTTTT. Its translation: CASSLGWEKLFF.

The chain links TRBV10-3 to TRBJ1-5; 10 bases are a match to TRBD1. Germline V gene sequence: CDR1 ENHRY, CDR2 SYGVKD. The ends lost 10 bases at V and 4 bases at J; junction bases unmatched: 1. The CDR3 contains 12 residues. For the CDR3, the DNA is TGTGCCACGGGACAGGGGAATCAGCCCCAGCATTTT. Its translation: CATGQGNQPQHF.

The sample holds a few counts of this clone. The chain uses TRBV19 and TRBJ1-5; 12 nucleotides agree with TRBD1. CDR3 length equals 15 residues. The germline V gene has CDR1 LNHDA and CDR2 SQIVND (reference sequence). The V segment lost 9 bases and the J segment 6 bases; nucleotides outside the gene matches: 9. The CDR3 loop is CASEPGQGASQPQHF. In DNA, the CDR3 is TGTGCCAGCGAACCGGGACAGGGGGCGAGTCAGCCCCAGCATTTT.

This clone turned up a few times. The V gene is TRBV27, the J gene TRBJ1-1; 7 bases fit TRBD1. This CDR3 spans 16 amino acids. V was clipped by 2 bases and J by 6 bases; unmatched bases: 12. Germline CDR1 MNHEY, CDR2 SMNVEV (reference sequence). This chain's CDR3 is CASSLGLPQGVAEAFF. The CDR3 DNA is TGTGCCAGCAGTTTAGGGCTCCCGCAGGGGGTGGCTGAAGCTTTCTTT.

The V and J genes are TRBV9 and TRBJ2-3; TRBD2 matches at 8 bases. Germline assignment: CDR1 SGDLS and CDR2 YYNGEE. CDR3 size: 16 residues. Trimming removed 4 bases from V and 5 bases from J; junction bases left unmatched: 12. The CDR3 region is CASSPRGSGGGDTQYF. In nucleotides, the CDR3 is TGTGCCAGCAGCCCCCGTGGGAGCGGGGGAGGAGATACGCAGTATTTT.

This chain connects TRBV5-8 to TRBJ2-1, with 7 bases fitting TRBD2. V was pared by 0 bases and J by 0 bases, with 0 bases of the junction left unmatched. Germline assignment: CDR1 SGHTS and CDR2 YDEGEE. The CDR3 sequence is 15 residues long. The DNA for the CDR3 is TGTGCCAGCAGCTTGGGCGGGAGCTCCTACAATGAGCAGTTCTTC. Translation: CASSLGGSSYNEQFF.

The rearrangement joins TRBV7-2 to TRBJ2-1; weak D call: TRBD2 (5 bases). Germline lookup yields CDR1 SGHTA and CDR2 FQGNSA. The CDR3 loop spans 14 amino acids. V was pared by 8 bases and J by 4 bases, with 15 bases between. The CDR3 nucleotides read TGTGCCAGCTGTCCCGGCGGACTTTACAATGAGCAGTTCTTC. Residues: CASCPGGLYNEQFF. Full variable domain (remainder filled in from reference TRBV7-2 and TRBJ2-1): GAGVSQSPSNKVTEKGKDVELRCDPISGHTALYWYRQSLGQGLEFLIYFQGNSAPDKSGLPSDRFSAERTGGSVSTLTIQRTQQEDSAVYLCASCPGGLYNEQFFGPGTRLTVL.

The genes are TRBV19 and TRBJ2-5, with a possible D match to TRBD2 (7 bases). The CDR3 extends over 15 amino acids. CDR1 is LNHDA and CDR2 is SQIVND in the germline V gene (reference sequence). Trimming removed 0 bases at V and 4 bases at J, with 12 bases between. CDR3 amino acids: CASSIDGGAPETQYF. The CDR3 DNA reads as TGTGCCAGTAGTATAGATGGGGGGGCACCAGAGACCCAGTACTTC.